These T cell receptor beta chains were read from a single sample in a study of cytomegalovirus exposure and HLA in healthy donors. Clones were sequenced by immunoSEQ multiplex PCR, and TCRdb holds only the in-frame ones, with some missing. The data show roughly 130,000 clones, with 84% seen just once and over 1.3% held by the top ten. Sequencing input: PBMCs. Receptors originate from a woman in her twenties or thirties in good health and CMV-seronegative. The CDR3 runs from the conserved cysteine through the conserved F or W. The order of the fields is D gene, J gene, clone size, V gene, CDR3 DNA, CDR3 protein. The D gene is left open where the match is weak. Size tells how often a clone was seen (once, few, many) or the class of an expanded clone, and some rows leave it out.

D: .
J: TRBJ2-1
size: .
V: TRBV10-1
DNA: TGCGCCAGCATCGAAAGACTAGTGGGCAATGAGCAGTTCTTC
CDR3: CASIERLVGNEQFF

D: .
J: TRBJ2-7
size: .
V: TRBV7-9
DNA: TGTGCCAGCATTTCCTGGACGTCGGGAAGCCCCTACGAGCAGTACTTC
CDR3: CASISWTSGSPYEQYF

D: .
J: TRBJ2-2
size: .
V: TRBV6-1
DNA: TGTGCCAGCAGCGGCGGGGTGTGGGCCGGGGAGCTGTTTTTT
CDR3: CASSGGVWAGELFF

D: TRBD2
J: TRBJ2-2
size: once
V: TRBV5-1
DNA: TGCGCCAGCAGCCTCACTAGCGGGGGGACGAACACCGGGGAGCTGTTTTTT
CDR3: CASSLTSGGTNTGELFF

D: TRBD1
J: TRBJ2-1
size: .
V: TRBV7-2
DNA: TGTGCCAGCAGCTTAGACAGGGGGGACTACAATGAGCAGTTCTTC
CDR3: CASSLDRGDYNEQFF

D: .
J: TRBJ2-2
size: .
V: TRBV5-6
DNA: TGTGCCAGCGGATTCCCTAGCTTGTTAAAATCGGGGGAGCTGTTTTTT
CDR3: CASGFPSLLKSGELFF

D: .
J: TRBJ1-1
size: .
V: TRBV19
DNA: TGTGCCAGTAGTATAGCAGGGATCGGGAACACTGAAGCTTTCTTT
CDR3: CASSIAGIGNTEAFF

D: .
J: TRBJ1-1
size: .
V: TRBV13
DNA: TGTGCCAGCAGCTTAGTTGGGGCCGGTCAGACTGAAGCTTTCTTT
CDR3: CASSLVGAGQTEAFF

D: TRBD1
J: TRBJ2-2
size: .
V: TRBV2
DNA: TGTGCCAGCAGTCGACAGGGACCCACCGGGGAGCTGTTTTTT
CDR3: CASSRQGPTGELFF

D: .
J: TRBJ1-1
size: .
V: TRBV6-5
DNA: TGTGCCAGCAGTACAGGGACCCTTCAGACTGAAGCTTTCTTT
CDR3: CASSTGTLQTEAFF

D: .
J: TRBJ1-6
size: .
V: TRBV4-3
DNA: TGCGCCAGCAGCCAACGTACCACAGGGAGCTCCTATAATTCACCCCTCCACTTT
CDR3: CASSQRTTGSSYNSPLHF

D: .
J: TRBJ2-6
size: .
V: TRBV5-1
DNA: TGCGCCAGCAGCTTTCACAGCTCTGGGGCCAACGTCCTGACTTTC
CDR3: CASSFHSSGANVLTF

D: TRBD2
J: TRBJ2-7
size: .
V: TRBV11-2
DNA: TGTGCCAGCAGGCCCGGGACTAGCACCGGCGAGCAGTACTTC
CDR3: CASRPGTSTGEQYF

D: .
J: TRBJ2-2
size: .
V: TRBV18
DNA: TGTGCCAGCTCACCACCGCCGGGTTACACCGGGGAGCTGTTTTTT
CDR3: CASSPPPGYTGELFF

D: .
J: TRBJ1-6
size: .
V: TRBV28
DNA: TGTGCCAGCAGGGGCGGACAATATAATTCACCCCTCCACTTT
CDR3: CASRGGQYNSPLHF

D: TRBD1
J: TRBJ2-1
size: .
V: TRBV28
DNA: TGTGCCAGCAGCCTCACAGGGGTTGCCCACAATGAGCAGTTCTTC
CDR3: CASSLTGVAHNEQFF

D: .
J: TRBJ2-3
size: .
V: TRBV9
DNA: TGTGCCAGCAGCGTCCTAGCGACTAGCACAGATACGCAGTATTTT
CDR3: CASSVLATSTDTQYF

D: .
J: TRBJ2-7
size: .
V: TRBV28
DNA: TGTGCCAGCAGTTTGCCGCGACACAACTACGAGCAGTACTTC
CDR3: CASSLPRHNYEQYF

D: .
J: TRBJ1-1
size: few
V: TRBV18
DNA: TGTGCCAGCTCACCTGGGCTGAACACTGAAGCTTTCTTT
CDR3: CASSPGLNTEAFF

D: TRBD2
J: TRBJ2-5
size: once
V: TRBV6-6
DNA: TGTGCCAGCAGTTACTCGCGGGGGTCGGCAGAGACCCAGTACTTC
CDR3: CASSYSRGSAETQYF

D: .
J: TRBJ2-7
size: .
V: TRBV9
DNA: TGTGCCAGCAGCTCAGGGGTTAAGCAGTACTTC
CDR3: CASSSGVKQYF

D: .
J: TRBJ2-3
size: few
V: TRBV2
DNA: TGTGCCAGCAAGACAGAAAGGGGGAGCACAGATACGCAGTATTTT
CDR3: CASKTERGSTDTQYF

D: .
J: TRBJ1-4
size: once
V: TRBV12-5
DNA: TGTGCTAGTGGTTTGCGGCAGGGCGGTGAAAAACTGTTTTTT
CDR3: CASGLRQGGEKLFF

D: .
J: TRBJ1-2
size: .
V: TRBV6-1
DNA: TGTGCCAGCAGTGCCCGGACAGCCTATGGCTACACCTTC
CDR3: CASSARTAYGYTF

D: TRBD1
J: TRBJ1-2
size: .
V: TRBV11-2
DNA: TGTGCCAGCAGCACATTACAGGGGACCAACTATGGCTACACCTTC
CDR3: CASSTLQGTNYGYTF

D: .
J: TRBJ1-1
size: .
V: TRBV13
DNA: TGTGCCAGCAGCTTAAGGCGGGACGGCGGGAGCACTGAAGCTTTCTTT
CDR3: CASSLRRDGGSTEAFF

D: .
J: TRBJ2-4
size: .
V: TRBV6-4
DNA: TGTGCCAGCAGTGACTCGGGCGGAAGCGGCATTCAGTACTTC
CDR3: CASSDSGGSGIQYF

D: .
J: TRBJ1-4
size: .
V: TRBV19
DNA: TGTGCCAGTAGTCCCGGGGGATCCAGGGTAGCAACTAATGAAAAACTGTTTTTT
CDR3: CASSPGGSRVATNEKLFF

D: .
J: TRBJ2-6
size: .
V: TRBV11-1
DNA: TGTGCCAGCAGCTTTCCTCCAGGGACAGGGGCCAACGTCCTGACTTTC
CDR3: CASSFPPGTGANVLTF

D: .
J: TRBJ1-1
size: .
V: TRBV6-4
DNA: TGTGCCAGCAGTCCAAGCCCAGGGAACACTGAAGCTTTCTTT
CDR3: CASSPSPGNTEAFF

D: TRBD1
J: TRBJ2-1
size: .
V: TRBV29-1
DNA: TGCAGCGTTGAAGCCGGGACAGGGCTCTACAATGAGCAGTTCTTC
CDR3: CSVEAGTGLYNEQFF

D: TRBD2
J: TRBJ2-2
size: .
V: TRBV5-1
DNA: TGCGCCAGCAGGTCTACTAGCGGGGCAAAGAACACCGGGGAGCTGTTTTTT
CDR3: CASRSTSGAKNTGELFF

D: TRBD2
J: TRBJ2-5
size: .
V: TRBV5-4
DNA: TGTGCCAGCAGCAGCGGGACTAGCGGTCAAGAGACCCAGTACTTC
CDR3: CASSSGTSGQETQYF

D: .
J: TRBJ2-3
size: .
V: TRBV5-1
DNA: TGCGCCAGCAGCCCCCGACCGGGGGTGTCAGATACGCAGTATTTT
CDR3: CASSPRPGVSDTQYF

D: .
J: TRBJ2-7
size: .
V: TRBV7-2
DNA: TGTGCCAGCAGCCGAAACGGAGGGTACGAGCAGTACTTC
CDR3: CASSRNGGYEQYF

D: TRBD2
J: TRBJ2-3
size: .
V: TRBV5-4
DNA: TGTGCCAGCAGCCGGACTAGCGGGGGGGTGGATACGCAGTATTTT
CDR3: CASSRTSGGVDTQYF

D: .
J: TRBJ2-2
size: .
V: TRBV30
DNA: TGTGCCTTCTCTAACACCGGGGAGCTGTTTTTT
CDR3: CAFSNTGELFF

D: TRBD2
J: TRBJ2-3
size: .
V: TRBV2
DNA: TGTGCCAGCAGTGAATGGGGGGGGACTAGCCCAGATACGCAGTATTTT
CDR3: CASSEWGGTSPDTQYF

D: .
J: TRBJ2-2
size: .
V: TRBV29-1
DNA: TGCAGCGTTGAAGGGGAGTACACCGGGGAGCTGTTTTTT
CDR3: CSVEGEYTGELFF

D: .
J: TRBJ2-1
size: once
V: TRBV7-9
DNA: TGTGCCAGCAGCGCATCGGGGACAAACAATGAGCAGTTCTTC
CDR3: CASSASGTNNEQFF

D: .
J: TRBJ1-2
size: .
V: TRBV11-2
DNA: TGTGCCAGCAGCCGACAGACGTATGGCTACACCTTC
CDR3: CASSRQTYGYTF

D: TRBD1
J: TRBJ1-2
size: .
V: TRBV11-2
DNA: TGTGCCAGCAGCTTAGTGGTGACAGGGGGCGCATTTGGCTACACCTTC
CDR3: CASSLVVTGGAFGYTF

D: TRBD1
J: TRBJ1-1
size: .
V: TRBV6-5
DNA: TGTGCCAGCAGTCGACAGGGCATCTCCGAAGCTTTCTTT
CDR3: CASSRQGISEAFF

D: .
J: TRBJ2-7
size: .
V: TRBV18
DNA: TGTGCCAGCTCAAAGGACAGACTCTACGAGCAGTACTTC
CDR3: CASSKDRLYEQYF

D: TRBD1
J: TRBJ1-2
size: .
V: TRBV12-5
DNA: TGTGCTAGTGGTTTGGATACCGGGACAGGGAATATGCGGACCTTC
CDR3: CASGLDTGTGNMRTF

D: .
J: TRBJ2-2
size: .
V: TRBV7-3
DNA: TGTGCCAGCAGCTTATTCGGCGGCGGCGGGGAGCTGTTTTTT
CDR3: CASSLFGGGGELFF